These 2 T cell receptor beta chains came from one sample sequenced in a study of OX40 agonist ivuxolimab in advanced cancers. Using immunoSEQ multiplex PCR, the repertoire was profiled, and TCRdb retains in-frame clones only, with some absent. The table records about 70,000 clones, roughly 88% of them present only once. The material sequenced was CD4+ or CD8+ T cells sorted from blood, taken in a trial of the OX40 agonist ivuxolimab. These receptors were taken from an adult with an advanced solid tumor such as melanoma, head and neck, liver or kidney cancer.

This rearrangement joins TRBV5-1 to TRBJ2-1, with a weak D call TRBD1 (5 bases). Germline V gene lookup returns CDR1 SGHRS and CDR2 YFSETQ. V was trimmed by 2 bases and J by 2 bases, leaving 8 bases between them. This CDR3 has 14 amino acids. In DNA form, the CDR3 reads TGCGCCAGCAGCTTAATGGACACCTACAATGAGCAGTTCTTC. Its translation: CASSLMDTYNEQFF.

The V call is TRBV7-3, the J call TRBJ2-1, with a possible D match to TRBD2 (7 bases). Trimming pared 1 base from V and 9 bases from J, leaving 19 bases between. Germline loops: CDR1 SGHTA, CDR2 FQGTGA. The CDR3 has 16 amino acids. The DNA of the CDR3 is TGTGCCAGCAGCTTAAAAGGGGGGGCAGCAAATGGTGAGCAGTTCTTC. Protein sequence: CASSLKGGAANGEQFF. Full variable domain (remainder filled in from reference TRBV7-3 and TRBJ2-1): GAGVSQTPSNKVTEKGKYVELRCDPISGHTALYWYRQSLGQGPEFLIYFQGTGAADDSGLPNDRFFAVRPEGSVSTLKIQRTERGDSAVYLCASSLKGGAANGEQFFGPGTRLTVL.